Sequencing of this TCR beta chain was carried out in a study of shared T cell receptors in the human thymus. The CDR3 is 14 amino acids. V lost 7 bases and J lost 8; bases outside the gene matches: 11. Germline CDR1 is MDHEN and CDR2 is SYDVKM. Sequencing used immunoSEQ multiplex PCR; TCRdb keeps in-frame clones, though not all of them. The table records some 640,000 clones, approximately 87% of them present only once. The data were also submitted as part of a second study, on human thymus T cells.

This receptor was obtained from a boy under two years old with a congenital heart defect. Source material: thymocytes. The gene calls are TRBV28 and TRBJ2-1; 7 bases align to TRBD1. CDR3 nucleotides: TGTGCCAGCAATCGACAGGGAGATTGGGATGAGCAGTTCTTC. Its protein product is CASNRQGDWDEQFF.